What follows are 19 T cell receptor beta chains derived from one specimen sequenced in a study of blood T cells in healthy people across ages (dated by TCRdb to the mid-2010s). Library preparation was by 5' RACE. Reads for this sample came from an Illumina HiSeq 2500. A second about 7 to 11 cycle PCR used a sample-barcoded 5' primer and a J-beta primer mix. TCRdb trimmed the raw reads at Q25, called clones with MiXCR and kept productive beta chains. Every distinct CDR3 protein forms one entry, paired with its most common genes and DNA. The sample data list 870,000 or so distinct CDR3 sequences, and around 30% of these were observed just once. Roughly 17% of the sample goes to the ten largest clones. Sequencing was performed on blood. The receptors come from a woman at least 80 years old in good health.

The J gene is TRBJ1-2, the V gene TRBV7-2; 9 bases line up with TRBD1. J was trimmed by 7 bases and V by 5 bases; bases with no gene match: 11. The germline CDR1 and CDR2 sequences are SGHTA and FQGNSA. The CDR3 runs 15 residues. The CDR3 DNA reads as TGTGCCAGCAGCCCCGAGCCGGGACAGGGAGTTGGCTACACCTTC. It encodes CASSPEPGQGVGYTF. Filled out from reference TRBV7-2 and TRBJ1-2, the complete variable domain reads GAGVSQSPSNKVTEKGKDVELRCDPISGHTALYWYRQSLGQGLEFLIYFQGNSAPDKSGLPSDRFSAERTGGSVSTLTIQRTQQEDSAVYLCASSPEPGQGVGYTFGSGTRLTVV.

This clonotype was found many times. V usage is TRBV9 and J usage is TRBJ2-3; tentative D call: TRBD2 (5 bases). This CDR3 is 14 amino acids long. The germline V gene has CDR1 SGDLS and CDR2 YYNGEE. V was cut by 1 base and J by 2 bases, with 8 bases left in between. The DNA for the CDR3 is TGTGCCAGCAGCGTAACGGGGTCCACAGATACGCAGTATTTT. It codes for CASSVTGSTDTQYF.

This clonotype was observed many times. J is TRBJ2-5 and V is TRBV20-1; D is perhaps TRBD2 (7 bases). Trimming shortened V by 1 base and J by 5 bases, and 23 bases separated the two germline ends. Germline loops: CDR1 DFQATT, CDR2 SNEGSKA (reference sequence). This CDR3 comprises 17 residues. The CDR3 region has the DNA TGCAGTGCTAGAGTGTATTTCAGTGGGGGGGCTGGGGAGACCCAGTACTTC. Translated, it gives CSARVYFSGGAGETQYF.

V gene TRBV6-1 combines with J gene TRBJ1-5; D uncertain. The CDR3 has 14 residues. V was cut by 6 bases and J by 5 bases, with 14 bases left in between. Germline V gene lookup returns CDR1 MNHNS and CDR2 SASEGT. The CDR3 nucleotides are TGTGCCAGCAGCGCGGATCAAGGATATCAGCCCCAGCATTTT. Its protein product is CASSADQGYQPQHF.

There are many counts of this clonotype. This sequence joins TRBV12-3 or TRBV12-4 and TRBJ2-1; TRBD1 is a possible D gene (6 bases). The CDR3 is made up of 15 amino acids. Trimming removed 3 bases at V and 0 bases at J, with 9 bases between. This CDR3 reads CASSFARGSYNEQFF. The CDR3 DNA reads TGTGCCAGCAGTTTTGCCAGGGGCTCCTACAATGAGCAGTTCTTC.

The rearrangement joins TRBV24-1 to TRBJ1-2; 8 bases agree with TRBD1. V trimming: 3 bases; J trimming: 9 bases; junction bases outside the gene matches: 8. The CDR3 consists of 14 residues. Germline loops: CDR1 KGHDR, CDR2 SFDVKD. The CDR3 sequence: CATSDADRERRYTF. DNA for the CDR3: TGTGCCACCAGTGATGCGGACAGGGAACGGCGCTACACCTTC.

This clonotype was observed many times. The CDR3, as DNA: TGCAGCGTGGCCGGGACAGAGAACACTGAAGCTTTCTTT. As protein: CSVAGTENTEAFF. The chain combines TRBV29-1 with TRBJ1-1, with 7 bases lining up with TRBD1. The CDR3 is 13 residues long. Germline CDR1 reads SQVTM; CDR2 reads ANQGSEA. Trimming cost V 6 bases and J 1 base; bases outside gene matches: 5. Complete variable domain (other parts from reference TRBV29-1 and TRBJ1-1): SAVISQKPSRDICQRGTSLTIQCQVDSQVTMMFWYRQQPGQSLTLIATANQGSEATYESGFVIDKFPISRPNLTFSTLTVSNMSPEDSSIYLCSVAGTENTEAFFGQGTRLTVV.

This chain links TRBV28 with TRBJ2-2; the D is unclear. The V gene lost 5 bases and the J gene lost 6 bases, with 19 bases spanning the gap. Germline loops: CDR1 MDHEN, CDR2 SYDVKM. The CDR3 is 16 amino acids. CDR3 DNA sequence: TGTGCCAGCAGTCTGAAACCGGGCTCTGGGGCCGGGGAGCTGTTTTTT. Translating gives CASSLKPGSGAGELFF. The variable domain in full, completed from reference TRBV28 and TRBJ2-2, reads DVKVTQSSRYLVKRTGEKVFLECVQDMDHENMFWYRQDPGLGLRLIYFSYDVKMKEKGDIPEGYSVSREKKERFSLILESASTNQTSMYLCASSLKPGSGAGELFFGEGSRLTVL.

This clonotype was detected many times. The rearrangement joins TRBV5-6 to TRBJ2-1; 8 bases fit TRBD1. The CDR3 contains 13 residues. V lost 0 bases and J lost 9; bases outside the gene matches: 2. Germline values: CDR1 SGHDT, CDR2 YYEEEE. The CDR3 protein is CASSLVTGVEQFF. The CDR3 DNA is TGTGCCAGCAGCTTGGTGACAGGGGTTGAGCAGTTCTTC.

The V gene is TRBV7-2, the J gene TRBJ1-2; D gene ambiguous. Trimming shortened V by 7 bases and J by 5 bases, and 17 bases separated the two germline ends. Germline V CDR1 and CDR2: SGHTA, FQGNSA. The length of the CDR3 is 14 residues. For the CDR3, the DNA is TGTGCCAGCACCCTCGGTGTGGGAACGTATGGCTACACCTTC. It specifies CASTLGVGTYGYTF.

Turning to this clonotype: With a much larger clone just one base away, this may be a read error. V and J are TRBV5-1 and TRBJ2-7, with D possibly TRBD2 on 6 matching bases. Germline V gives CDR1 SGHRS, CDR2 YFSETQ. Between the trimmed V and J ends, which lost 5 bases and 0 bases, there was a span of 12 bases. This CDR3 comprises 14 residues. The CDR3 reads CASSDVSGSYEQYV. The CDR3 DNA reads as TGCGCCAGCAGTGATGTTAGCGGCTCCTACGAGCAGTACGTC.

With respect to this clonotype: Its ends do not fully match the called genes, so a read error is possible. The chain has TRBV7-9 and TRBJ1-2; D not certain. Germline CDR1 is SEHNR and CDR2 is FQNEAQ (reference sequence). The CDR3 is made up of 12 amino acids. The CDR3 loop reads CASSSRGYDYTF. The CDR3 DNA follows: TGTGCCAGCAGCTCCCGAGGGTATGACTACACCTTC.

The chain joins TRBV20-1 to TRBJ2-7; D is uncertain. Germline CDR1 reads DFQATT; CDR2 reads SNEGSKA (reference sequence). The CDR3 is 12 amino acids. V was shortened by 7 bases and J by 2 bases, with 12 bases between the two germline ends. This CDR3 reads CSVPTETYEQYF. For the CDR3, the DNA is TGCAGTGTCCCGACGGAGACCTACGAGCAGTACTTC.

This clonotype came up once. Given a much more abundant clone one base away, this may be a read error. The genes are TRBV30 and TRBJ2-1, with D perhaps assigned TRBD1 or TRBD2 (6 bases each). This CDR3 contains 15 residues. Germline V gene lookup returns CDR1 GTSNPN and CDR2 SVGIG (reference sequence). V was trimmed by 2 bases and J by 13 bases, leaving 24 bases between them. For the CDR3, the DNA is TGTGCCTGGAGTCCAGGGAGTGGGGGGCAAGAGACCCAGTTCTTC. As protein: CAWSPGSGGQETQFF.

The CDR3 spells CASSPNPGGFYGYTF. In nucleotides, the CDR3 is TGTGCCAGCAGCCCTAACCCAGGGGGTTTCTATGGCTACACCTTC. The gene calls are TRBV11-3 and TRBJ1-2, with TRBD1 matching 7 bases. Germline CDR1 and CDR2: SGHNT and YENEEA. The CDR3 length is 15 residues. V was pared by 5 bases and J by 4 bases, with 10 bases of the junction left unmatched.

On this clonotype: A clone one base away is much larger, so this may be a read error. This rearrangement joins TRBV28 to TRBJ2-3; D call uncertain. Germline CDR1 is MDHEN and CDR2 is SYDVKM. The CDR3 is made up of 17 amino acids. CDR3 in DNA: TGTGCCAGCAGTTCTTTATCTAGTGGGTTTCGCACAGATGCGCAGTATTTT. It yields the protein CASSSLSSGFRTDAQYF. Based on the CDR3 plus reference TRBV28 and TRBJ2-3, the full variable domain is DVKVTQSSRYLVKRTGEKVFLECVQDMDHENMFWYRQDPGLGLRLIYFSYDVKMKEKGDIPEGYSVSREKKERFSLILESASTNQTSMYLCASSSLSSGFRTDAQYFGPGTRLTVL.

This clonotype was observed many times. CDR3 nucleotides: TGTGCCACCAGTGATTTGTCGGGACAGGGGGCGACAGATACGCAGTATTTT. Its translation: CATSDLSGQGATDTQYF. This rearrangement joins TRBV24-1 to TRBJ2-3, with 12 nucleotides matching TRBD1. This CDR3 contains 17 residues. J lost 3 bases, V lost 0 bases, and 3 bases had no gene match. Germline lookup yields CDR1 KGHDR and CDR2 SFDVKD.

Ten or more counts support this clonotype. V gene TRBV12-3 or TRBV12-4 combines with J gene TRBJ1-2, with D unresolved. CDR3 size: 12 residues. The ends were cut back, 5 bases at V and 8 bases at J, with 12 bases in the middle. The CDR3 DNA reads TGTGCCAGCAGTCCTCTTACTGTGGGCTACACCTTC. Protein: CASSPLTVGYTF.

On this clonotype: A much larger clone differs from this one at a single base, so this may be a read error. This chain links TRBV7-2 with TRBJ2-7, with D possibly being TRBD2 (7 bases). The CDR3 is made up of 18 amino acids. Germline V CDR1 and CDR2: SGHTA, FQGNSA. The CDR3 coding sequence is TGTGCCGGCAGCCGAAGGGGGGGGCAGGGGACTACGTCGGGCGAGCAGTACTTC. As protein: CAGSRRGGQGTTSGEQYF.